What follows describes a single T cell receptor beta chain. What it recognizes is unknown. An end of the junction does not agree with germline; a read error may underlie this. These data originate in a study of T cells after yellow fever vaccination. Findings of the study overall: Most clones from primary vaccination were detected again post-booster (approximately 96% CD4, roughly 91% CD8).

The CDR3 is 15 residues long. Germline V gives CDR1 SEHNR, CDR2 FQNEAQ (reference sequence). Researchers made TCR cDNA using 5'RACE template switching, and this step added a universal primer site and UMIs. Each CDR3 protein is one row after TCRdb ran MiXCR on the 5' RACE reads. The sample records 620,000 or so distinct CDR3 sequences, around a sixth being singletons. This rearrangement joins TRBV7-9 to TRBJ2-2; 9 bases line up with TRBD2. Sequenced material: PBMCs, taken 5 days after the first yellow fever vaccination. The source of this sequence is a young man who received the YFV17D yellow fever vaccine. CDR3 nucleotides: TGTACCAGCAGCTACGGACTAGCGCTCGGCGGGGAGCTGTTTTTT. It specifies CTSSYGLALGGELFF. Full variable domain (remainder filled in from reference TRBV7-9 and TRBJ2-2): DTGVSQNPRHKITKRGQNVTFRCDPISEHNRLYWYRQTLGQGPEFLTYFQNEAQLEKSRLLSDRFSAERPKGSFSTLEIQRTEQGDSAMYLCTSSYGLALGGELFFGEGSRLTVL.